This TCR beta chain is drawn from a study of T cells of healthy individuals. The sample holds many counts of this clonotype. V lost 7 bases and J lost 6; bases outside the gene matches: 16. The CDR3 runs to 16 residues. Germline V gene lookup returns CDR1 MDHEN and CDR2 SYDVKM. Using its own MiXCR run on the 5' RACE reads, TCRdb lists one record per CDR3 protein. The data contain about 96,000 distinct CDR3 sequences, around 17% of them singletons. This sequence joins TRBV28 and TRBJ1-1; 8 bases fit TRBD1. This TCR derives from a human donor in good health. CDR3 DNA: TGTGCCAGCACCTCCCCTCTAGGGGGACAGGTGGCTGAAGCTTTCTTT. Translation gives CASTSPLGGQVAEAFF.